This T cell receptor (beta chain) was documented in a study of CD8 T cells in Susac syndrome. Reverse transcription of roughly 0.5 to 1 ug RNA used random hexamers. The method of amplification for TCR beta CDR3 was immunoSEQ multiplex PCR, covering 54 Vbeta and 13 Jbeta. One entry per CDR3 protein, called by TCRdb with MiXCR from the immunoSEQ multiplex PCR reads. Here the sample spans approximately 180,000 distinct CDR3 sequences, 85% to 95% being singletons. The T cells that were sequenced for TCR beta were CD8+ and CD4+ cells from blood. TEMRA cells were FACS-enriched and CD8+ and CD4+ T cells negatively isolated. This CDR3 is 15 amino acids long. Germline CDR1 and CDR2: MNHEY and SMNVEV (reference sequence). The J segment lost 7 bases and the V segment lost 3 bases, leaving 7 bases of the junction unmatched. The study's findings and limits: The study recognized that the number of individuals in its TCR sequencing and HLA analysis was relatively small.

Turning to this clonotype: Its cognate antigen is unknown.

Sequencing used CD4+ T cells from PBMCs. The clonotype comes from a human donor with multiple sclerosis. The V gene is TRBV27, the J gene TRBJ2-1; TRBD2 agrees at 9 bases. The CDR3 bases are TGTGCCAGCAGTTTCGGCGGGGGGGCGTTTAATGAGCAGTTCTTC. Protein: CASSFGGGAFNEQFF.